Listed here are 31 T cell receptor beta chains from one sample, sequenced in a study of T cells in women clearing cervical HPV infection listed by TCRdb under 2018. Receptor libraries were prepared by the immunoSEQ multiplex PCR assay. TCRdb holds this immuneACCESS table with in-frame rearrangements only. Some clones are missing; in checked studies, unresolved V genes explain under half, and the rest has no known cause. This sample's listing comprises some 30,000 clones. In total, the top ten clones hold 7.5% to 10% of the sample. The sample consisted of blood buffy coat. The receptors originated from a woman between 18 and 69 years old with a cervical HPV16 infection that either progressed to CIN3+ or cleared (not recorded which).

On this clone itself: The read comes to an end 3 residues before the CDR3 does, leaving the germline J gene to fill in the end. The rearrangement links TRBV19 to TRBJ1-1, with D perhaps matching TRBD1 (5 bases). The V and J ends lost 6 bases and 5 bases respectively, with 10 bases between them. CDR3 length equals 12 residues. Germline values: CDR1 LNHDA, CDR2 SQIVND (reference sequence). Incomplete CDR3 DNA: TGTGCCAGTAGCCCCGAGGGGACTGAA. Translation: CASSPEGTE. The entire CDR3 sequence reads CASSPEGTEAFF.

Comment on this clone: The CDR3 end is not reached by the read, which stops 3 residues before it; the germline J gene fills it in. The chain recombines TRBV5-5 with TRBJ2-7; TRBD1 matches 10 bases. J lost 4 bases, V lost 0 bases, and 1 base had no gene match. This CDR3 spans 14 amino acids. Germline CDR1 is SGHKS and CDR2 is YYEKEE (reference sequence). CDR3 DNA (partial): TGTGCCAGCAGCTTGGGACAGGGGGCGTACGAG. The encoded protein is CASSLGQGAYE. The complete CDR3 protein is CASSLGQGAYEQYF. The variable domain in full, with the rest retrieved from reference TRBV5-5 and TRBJ2-7, is DAGVTQSPTHLIKTRGQQVTLRCSPISGHKSVSWYQQVLGQGPQFIFQYYEKEERGRGNFPDRFSARQFPNYSSELNVNALLLGDSALYLCASSLGQGAYEQYFGPGTRLTVT.

Worth noting for this clone: The read ends 3 residues early relative to the CDR3; the germline J gene fills the gap. The rearrangement uses TRBV30 and TRBJ1-1; weak D call: TRBD1 (5 bases). The V gene lost 4 bases and the J gene lost 0 bases, with 9 bases spanning the gap. CDR1 and CDR2 from the germline V gene are GTSNPN and SVGIG (reference sequence). The CDR3 length is 13 residues. The sequenced CDR3 bases are TGTGCCTGGAATCCCAGGGTGAACACTGAA. Protein product: CAWNPRVNTE. The whole CDR3 sequence is CAWNPRVNTEAFF.

Points on this clone: The read ends 3 residues early relative to the CDR3; the germline J gene fills the gap. The chain combines TRBV13 with TRBJ2-7; D perhaps matches TRBD2 (5 bases). V lost 8 bases, J lost 5 bases, and 16 bases lay in between. The CDR3 runs to 13 residues. Germline-derived CDR1 and CDR2 are PRHDT and FYEKMQ (reference sequence). The CDR3 is CASSVQRRNEQYF. The sequenced part of the CDR3 DNA is TGTGCCAGCTCCGTACAGCGGCGCAACGAG.

Concerning this clone: The missing CDR3 end, 3 residues past where the read stops, is filled in from the germline J gene. The gene calls are TRBV20-1 and TRBJ1-5; 9 bases align to TRBD1. The CDR3 loop spans 14 amino acids. Looked up from germline, CDR1 is DFQATT and CDR2 is SNEGSKA (reference sequence). V lost 6 bases, J lost 2 bases, and 5 bases stayed unmatched. The sequenced part of the CDR3 DNA is TGCAGTGCAAGGACAGGGGAGGGCAATCAGCCC. It translates to CSARTGEGNQP. The CDR3, in full, reads CSARTGEGNQPQHF.

To note about this clone: With the read ending 3 residues before the CDR3 end, the germline J gene is used to fill in that end. V usage is TRBV5-5 and J usage is TRBJ1-1; possibly TRBD1 for D (6 bases). This CDR3 spans 14 amino acids. V was shortened by 0 bases and J by 2 bases, with 8 bases between the two germline ends. CDR1 and CDR2 (germline): SGHKS, YYEKEE (reference sequence). CDR3: CASSLDRANTEAFF. The sequenced CDR3 bases are TGTGCCAGCAGCTTGGACAGGGCCAACACTGAA.

Concerning this clone: The read ends 3 residues early relative to the CDR3; the germline J gene fills the gap. The chain joins TRBV6-2 or TRBV6-3 to TRBJ1-1; D remains unclear. Trimming cost V 6 bases and J 4 bases, with 15 bases left between them. CDR3 size: 14 residues. CDR1 is MNHEY and CDR2 is SVGEGT in the germline V gene. CDR3 region: CASRLGSPGTEAFF. CDR3 bases read: TGTGCCAGCAGACTCGGCTCCCCGGGCACTGAA.

Comments on this clone: The read terminates 3 residues ahead of where the CDR3 ends, so the germline J gene completes it. V gene TRBV7-2 combines with J gene TRBJ1-5; D ambiguous. The CDR3 is 14 residues long. V lost 3 bases and J lost 1, with 7 bases in between. Germline V gene sequence: CDR1 SGHTA, CDR2 FQGNSA. Partial CDR3 DNA: TGTGCCAGCAGCTTCGGGTTGAGCAATCAGCCC. Protein product: CASSFGLSNQP. The full CDR3 reads CASSFGLSNQPQHF.

About this clone: The DNA ends 3 residues before the CDR3 does, and the rest of the CDR3 is filled in from the germline J gene. The rearrangement uses TRBV19 and TRBJ1-2; no clear D gene. Germline V gives CDR1 LNHDA, CDR2 SQIVND (reference sequence). The CDR3 runs 19 residues. The DNA read from the CDR3 is TGTGCCAGTAGTCCTCCGCGGCTAGCGGGCCTGAGCTCCTACAATGAC. Amino acids: CASSPPRLAGLSSYND. In full, the CDR3 is CASSPPRLAGLSSYNDYTF. The full variable domain, its missing parts supplied by reference TRBV19 and TRBJ1-2, is DGGITQSPKYLFRKEGQNVTLSCEQNLNHDAMYWYRQDPGQGLRLIYYSQIVNDFQKGDIAEGYSVSREKKESFPLTVTSAQKNPTAFYLCASSPPRLAGLSSYNDYTFGSGTRLTVV.

The covered CDR3 bases are TGTGCCAGCATTGGGGGGGGCTTGAACACTGAA. Translation gives CASIGGGLNTE. The whole CDR3 reads CASIGGGLNTEAFF. This sequence joins TRBV5-6 and TRBJ1-1; D may be TRBD1 (6 bases). The read terminates 3 residues ahead of where the CDR3 ends, so the germline J gene completes it. Germline-derived CDR1 and CDR2 are SGHDT and YYEEEE. The V gene lost 6 bases and the J gene lost 0 bases, with 12 bases spanning the gap. The CDR3 covers 14 residues. Looking up the rest from reference TRBV5-6 and TRBJ1-1 gives the full variable domain: DAGVTQSPTHLIKTRGQQVTLRCSPKSGHDTVSWYQQALGQGPQFIFQYYEEEERQRGNFPDRFSGHQFPNYSSELNVNALLLGDSALYLCASIGGGLNTEAFFGQGTRLTVV.

On this clone itself: The read falls 3 residues short of the CDR3 end, and the missing part is taken from the germline J gene. This sequence joins TRBV10-3 and TRBJ1-6; 9 bases are a match to TRBD1. CDR3 length: 15 residues. Germline assignment: CDR1 ENHRY and CDR2 SYGVKD. V gave up 6 bases and J gave up 8 bases; unmatched junction bases: 8. The part of the CDR3 DNA that was read is TGTGCCATCAGCCTGGGACAGGGAGGCGATTCACCC. Residues: CAISLGQGGDSP. In full, the CDR3 reads CAISLGQGGDSPLHF.

With regard to this clone: The read halts 3 residues ahead of the CDR3 end, with the missing end drawn from the germline J gene. This chain connects TRBV5-1 to TRBJ1-2; D perhaps matches TRBD1 (6 bases). V gave up 0 bases and J gave up 4 bases, with 16 bases separating them. This CDR3 has 16 residues. CDR1 and CDR2 (germline): SGHRS, YFSETQ. The sequenced CDR3 bases are TGCGCCAGCAGCTTGGATTTGGGGCGCAGGGGCTATGGC. Translated: CASSLDLGRRGYG. The full CDR3 sequence reads CASSLDLGRRGYGYTF. The whole variable domain, filled in from reference TRBV5-1 and TRBJ1-2, reads KAGVTQTPRYLIKTRGQQVTLSCSPISGHRSVSWYQQTPGQGLQFLFEYFSETQRNKGNFPGRFSGRQFSNSRSEMNVSTLELGDSALYLCASSLDLGRRGYGYTFGSGTRLTVV.

Partial CDR3 DNA: TGTGCCACCAGTGGTGGGGGGTTCGGCACAGATACG. Translating gives CATSGGGFGTDT. The entire CDR3 reads CATSGGGFGTDTQYF. The chain uses TRBV24-1 and TRBJ2-3; D may be TRBD2 (6 bases). With the read ending 3 residues before the CDR3 end, the germline J gene is used to fill in that end. Trimming took 5 bases from V and 1 from J, leaving 12 bases between them. The V gene's germline CDR1 is KGHDR and CDR2 SFDVKD. This CDR3 contains 15 residues.

A word on this clone: The CDR3 end lies 3 residues beyond the end of the read and is filled in from the germline J gene. The chain recombines TRBV28 with TRBJ1-4; 7 bases map to TRBD1. This CDR3 region has 15 residues. Trimming at V came to 6 bases and at J to 2 bases, leaving 6 bases not matched to a gene. CDR1 MDHEN and CDR2 SYDVKM come from the germline V gene. CDR3 bases read: TGTGCCAGCAGGGCTCCAGGGGGGACTAATGAAAAA. Amino acid sequence: CASRAPGGTNEK. The CDR3 in full is CASRAPGGTNEKLFF.

Of note for this clone: The read comes to an end 3 residues before the CDR3 does, leaving the germline J gene to fill in the end. The chain has TRBV5-1 and TRBJ2-5, with D maybe TRBD1 (7 bases). The CDR3 is made up of 15 amino acids. Trimming cost V 4 bases and J 2 bases, with 15 bases left between them. Germline V CDR1 and CDR2: SGHRS, YFSETQ. CDR3 amino acids: CASSGGKGQQETQYF. The CDR3 bases that were read are TGCGCCAGCAGCGGAGGGAAGGGACAGCAAGAGACC.

Points on this clone: Read sequence stops 3 residues before the CDR3 end, and the germline J gene provides the missing end. The V gene is TRBV2, the J gene TRBJ2-3, with D perhaps TRBD1 (5 bases). The germline gives CDR1 SNHLY, CDR2 FYNNEI. This CDR3 contains 15 residues. V lost 0 bases, J lost 8 bases, and 15 bases lay in between. The CDR3 loop reads CASSEAQQGAGTQYF. The DNA read from the CDR3 is TGTGCCAGCAGTGAAGCGCAGCAGGGCGCAGGTACG.

About this clone itself: The read terminates 3 residues before the CDR3 end, so the remaining end is supplied by the germline J gene. The V call is TRBV2, the J call TRBJ2-3; maybe TRBD2 (6 bases). Germline CDR1 SNHLY, CDR2 FYNNEI. The V end lost 3 bases, the J end lost 0 bases, and 10 bases lay between the germline ends. This CDR3 region has 15 residues. CDR3 loop: CASSDVAASTDTQYF. The covered CDR3 bases are TGTGCCAGCAGTGATGTAGCGGCTAGCACAGATACG.

Comment on this clone: The read is 3 residues too short to cover the CDR3 end, so that end is filled in from the germline J gene. V is TRBV19 and J is TRBJ2-3; D is perhaps TRBD2 (5 bases). V lost 6 bases and J lost 1, with 17 bases in between. The CDR3 has 16 amino acids. Germline CDR1 LNHDA, CDR2 SQIVND (reference sequence). The CDR3 bases that were read are TGTGCCAGTAGGTCAAACGGCGGGTCTGGCACAGATACG. It is translated as CASRSNGGSGTDT. The whole CDR3 reads CASRSNGGSGTDTQYF.

As to this clone: The read ends 3 residues early relative to the CDR3; the germline J gene fills the gap. The rearrangement links TRBV10-1 to TRBJ2-3; a weak D match, TRBD2 (6 bases). The CDR3 is 14 amino acids. Germline V lookup: CDR1 WNHNN, CDR2 SYGVQD (reference sequence). The V end lost 6 bases, the J end lost 3 bases, and 13 bases lay between the germline ends. CDR3 DNA, as far as it was read: TGCGCCAGCAGCCGGGACTTTCAAACAGATACG. Residues: CASSRDFQTDT. The full-length CDR3 reads as CASSRDFQTDTQYF.

On this clone: The read ends 3 residues shy of where the CDR3 ends; the end is completed using the germline J gene. This chain joins TRBV5-1 and TRBJ2-1, with 7 bases matching TRBD2. J gave up 7 bases and V 4 bases, and 20 bases lay outside the gene matches. CDR1 and CDR2 from the germline V gene are SGHRS and YFSETQ. This CDR3 comprises 18 residues. CDR3 DNA (partial): TGCGCCAGCAGCCCTAAGGTCCGTGGCGGGAGTGGTATTAATGAG. It is translated as CASSPKVRGGSGINE. The whole CDR3 is CASSPKVRGGSGINEQFF.

Regarding this clone: The CDR3 end lies 3 residues beyond the end of the read and is filled in from the germline J gene. The rearrangement joins TRBV2 to TRBJ2-2, with D possibly being TRBD1 or TRBD2 (5 bases each). CDR1 and CDR2 from the germline V gene are SNHLY and FYNNEI. Between the trimmed V and J ends, which lost 3 bases and 6 bases, there was a span of 11 bases. CDR3 length: 14 residues. The CDR3 DNA, read in part, is TGTGCCAGCAGTGATCAGAGGGGCCCCGGGGAG. This sequence encodes CASSDQRGPGE. The whole CDR3 protein is CASSDQRGPGELFF.

Comment on this clone: The observed sequence ends 3 residues before the CDR3 terminus, with the missing tail filled in from the germline J gene. The chain couples TRBV12-3 or TRBV12-4 to TRBJ2-1, with TRBD2 matching over 15 bases. The length of the CDR3 is 15 residues. Trimming removed 5 bases from V and 9 bases from J; junction bases left unmatched: 5. This CDR3 is CASSRTSGGASEQFF. The part of the CDR3 DNA that was read is TGTGCCAGCAGTAGGACTAGCGGGGGGGCTAGTGAG.

This clone is medium-sized by frequency. Read data end 3 residues before the CDR3 end; the end is taken from the germline J gene. The chain uses TRBV19 and TRBJ2-4; D gene unclear. The V end was cut by 5 bases, the J end by 0 bases, with 11 bases between. Germline V CDR1 and CDR2: LNHDA, SQIVND (reference sequence). This CDR3 is built from 15 residues. The DNA read from the CDR3 is TGTGCCAGTAGTTCCCAGGCAGTAGCCAAAAACATT. Encoded protein: CASSSQAVAKNI. The CDR3 as a whole reads CASSSQAVAKNIQYF.

Points on this clone: The CDR3 extends 3 residues past the end of the read, so its final part is completed from the germline J gene. V usage is TRBV20-1 and J usage is TRBJ2-3; 10 nucleotides match TRBD2. This CDR3 spans 14 amino acids. CDR1 and CDR2 from the germline V gene are DFQATT and SNEGSKA (reference sequence). CDR3 DNA, as far as it was read: TGCAGTGCTAGATCTAGCGGGAGCGGAGAGACG. Protein sequence: CSARSSGSGET. From start to end, the CDR3 is CSARSSGSGETQYF.

Of note for this clone: Read sequence stops 3 residues before the CDR3 end, and the germline J gene provides the missing end. The J gene is TRBJ2-1, the V gene TRBV5-6; 8 bases align to TRBD1. Unmatched junction bases numbered 10, after V lost 10 bases and J lost 7 bases. CDR3 length equals 13 residues. The germline CDR1 and CDR2 sequences are SGHDT and YYEEEE. CDR3 sequence: CAGYDRGGNEQFF. CDR3 DNA, as far as it was read: TGTGCCGGCTACGACAGGGGAGGTAATGAG.

A remark on this clone: The sequence runs out 3 residues before the end of the CDR3; the remainder is reconstructed from the germline J gene. The chain joins TRBV30 to TRBJ1-3; D is undetermined. The ends were cut back, 0 bases at V and 1 base at J, with 4 bases in the middle. The CDR3 spans 13 residues. Germline values: CDR1 GTSNPN, CDR2 SVGIG (reference sequence). CDR3 protein: CAWSVQSGNTIYF. Partial CDR3 DNA: TGTGCCTGGAGTGTACAATCTGGAAACACC.

On this clone itself: Mismatch with germline at one junction end may stem from a read error. The read gets to within 3 residues of the CDR3 end, and the germline J gene fills in the rest. Other DNA sequences in the sample encode the same CDR3. V usage is TRBV19 and J usage is TRBJ1-3; D may be TRBD1 (6 bases). CDR1 is LNHDA and CDR2 is SQIVND in the germline V gene (reference sequence). The CDR3 contains 15 residues. The sequenced part of the CDR3 DNA is TGTGCCAGTAGTATCGATTCAGGGGAATCGAACACT. Translation gives CASSIDSGESNT. The complete CDR3 protein is CASSIDSGESNTIYF.

In the case of this clone: With the read ending 3 residues before the CDR3 end, the germline J gene is used to fill in that end. The chain combines TRBV20-1 with TRBJ2-7; TRBD2 agrees at 7 bases. CDR3 length: 13 residues. J was trimmed by 4 bases and V by 7 bases; bases with no gene match: 10. Germline values: CDR1 DFQATT, CDR2 SNEGSKA (reference sequence). CDR3 DNA, as far as it was read: TGCAGTGGGGCCCAGGGAGGGCTTTACGAG. Translating gives CSGAQGGLYE. The whole CDR3 reads CSGAQGGLYEQYF.

As for this clone: Read coverage stops 3 residues before the CDR3 terminus; the germline J gene supplies the remainder. V and J are TRBV19 and TRBJ1-5; the D gene is possibly TRBD1 (5 bases). The CDR3 length is 12 residues. Germline CDR1 reads LNHDA; CDR2 reads SQIVND (reference sequence). V was pared by 5 bases and J by 7 bases, with 9 bases between. The part of the CDR3 DNA that was read is TGTGCCAGTAGTCCCCGGGGGCAGCCC. This sequence encodes CASSPRGQP. The full CDR3 reads CASSPRGQPQHF.

About this clone: The sequence runs out 3 residues before the end of the CDR3; the remainder is reconstructed from the germline J gene. The V gene is TRBV11-2, the J gene TRBJ2-7; D may be TRBD2 (5 bases). V was shortened by 1 base and J by 2 bases, with 12 bases between the two germline ends. The CDR3 has 15 residues. CDR1 is SGHAT and CDR2 is FQNNGV in the germline V gene. Partial CDR3 DNA: TGTGCCAGCAGCTTAGGCTCTAGCCAGGCCTACGAG. It yields the protein CASSLGSSQAYE. In full, the CDR3 is CASSLGSSQAYEQYF.

Worth noting for this clone: The read terminates 3 residues ahead of where the CDR3 ends, so the germline J gene completes it. This sequence joins TRBV10-3 and TRBJ2-3; 10 positions match TRBD1. The CDR3 consists of 16 residues. V shed 0 bases, J shed 4 bases, and the junction held 4 bases outside the gene matches. Germline-derived CDR1 and CDR2 are ENHRY and SYGVKD. The covered CDR3 bases are TGTGCCATCAGTGAGTCCGACAGGGGGCGTCCAGATACG. Translation: CAISESDRGRPDT. The full-length CDR3 reads as CAISESDRGRPDTQYF.